These 25 T cell receptor beta chains were all obtained from the same sample, sequenced in a study of shared clonotypes between healthy human individuals. TCRdb keeps only in-frame clones here, not all; method: immunoSEQ multiplex PCR. This table holds 490,000 or so clones, 70% to 80% found once. Sequencing was carried out using PBMCs. The receptors originated from a woman in her 40s in good health. Some clones in this sample may be carry-over from other donors' samples.

This clone was picked up a small number of times. The chain combines TRBV7-2 with TRBJ2-7, with 12 bases identical to TRBD2. The CDR3 loop spans 15 amino acids. J lost 2 bases, V lost 7 bases, and 6 bases had no gene match. Per germline, CDR1 SGHTA and CDR2 FQGNSA. The CDR3 is CASKLLAGGTYEQYF. As DNA, the CDR3 is TGTGCCAGCAAACTACTAGCGGGAGGAACCTACGAGCAGTACTTC.

The rearrangement joins TRBV28 to TRBJ2-7; 12 bases line up with TRBD1. This CDR3 comprises 16 residues. The V segment lost 1 base and the J segment 6 bases; nucleotides outside the gene matches: 7. Germline V gene lookup returns CDR1 MDHEN and CDR2 SYDVKM. In nucleotides, the CDR3 is TGTGCCAGCAGTTTATTTCGGGGACAGGGGGCTGGCGAGCAGTACTTC. Its protein product is CASSLFRGQGAGEQYF.

This chain uses TRBV10-3 with TRBJ2-3, with 9 bases matching TRBD2. J was trimmed by 6 bases and V by 8 bases; bases with no gene match: 18. In germline, CDR1 is ENHRY, CDR2 SYGVKD. CDR3 length: 17 amino acids. The DNA of the CDR3 is TGTGCCATCCGGAAAACATTATGGCGGGAGGGGGGGGATACGCAGTATTTT. Protein sequence: CAIRKTLWREGGDTQYF.

CDR3 protein: CASSPGGAGVETQYF. The CDR3 DNA reads as TGTGCCAGCAGTCCAGGGGGCGCGGGGGTAGAGACCCAGTACTTC. J is TRBJ2-5 and V is TRBV6-6; tentatively, D is TRBD1 (8 bases). V was shortened by 5 bases and J by 4 bases, with 17 bases between the two germline ends. Germline V gives CDR1 MNHNY, CDR2 SVGAGI (reference sequence). CDR3 length equals 15 residues.

This clone has ten or more counts. The V and J genes are TRBV27 and TRBJ1-5, with 9 bases aligning to TRBD1. This CDR3 contains 15 residues. V lost 3 bases to trimming and J lost 5 bases; unmatched junction nucleotides: 5. The germline V gene has CDR1 MNHEY and CDR2 SMNVEV (reference sequence). The CDR3 bases are TGTGCCAGCAGTTTTTGGGGACAGGGAGATCAGCCCCAGCATTTT. Its translation: CASSFWGQGDQPQHF.

V and J are TRBV12-5 and TRBJ2-7; 9 nucleotides match TRBD2. Trimming took 2 bases from V and 7 from J; bases not matched to a gene: 12. CDR1 is LGHNT and CDR2 is FRNRAP in the germline V gene. This CDR3 has 16 amino acids. In nucleotides, the CDR3 is TGTGCTAGTGGTTTGATTTTGGCGGGGGGGGTCTATGAGCAGTACTTC. This gives the protein CASGLILAGGVYEQYF.

This rearrangement joins TRBV6-1 to TRBJ2-7, with 8 bases fitting TRBD1. There are 15 residues in the CDR3. V shed 5 bases and J 0 bases; nucleotides not matched to a gene: 6. In germline, CDR1 is MNHNS, CDR2 SASEGT. Here the CDR3 DNA reads TGTGCCAGCAGTCCCCGGACAGGGACCTCCTACGAGCAGTACTTC. Translating it yields CASSPRTGTSYEQYF.

The gene calls are TRBV18 and TRBJ2-5; 11 bases map to TRBD2. Per the germline V gene, CDR1 is KGHSH and CDR2 is LQKENI. The V segment lost 5 bases and the J segment 2 bases; nucleotides outside the gene matches: 7. The CDR3 length is 16 residues. CDR3 amino acids: CASSERTSGPQETQYF. The CDR3 nucleotides are TGTGCCAGCTCAGAGAGGACTAGCGGGCCTCAAGAGACCCAGTACTTC. Full variable domain (remainder filled in from reference TRBV18 and TRBJ2-5): NAGVMQNPRHLVRRRGQEARLRCSPMKGHSHVYWYRQLPEEGLKFMVYLQKENIIDESGMPKERFSAEFPKEGPSILRIQQVVRGDSAAYFCASSERTSGPQETQYFGPGTRLLVL.

A word on this clone: A much larger clone differs from this one at a single base, so this may be a read error. V usage is TRBV5-1 and J usage is TRBJ2-2, with no clear D. The germline V gene has CDR1 SGHRS and CDR2 YFSETQ. Trimming took 0 bases from V and 1 from J, leaving 13 bases between them. This CDR3 region has 17 residues. The DNA of the CDR3 is TGCGCCAGCAGCTTGGTGGGTGAAGCGAGGAACACCGGGGAGCTGTTTTTT. Translation: CASSLVGEARNTGELFF.

Notes on this clone: A far larger clone is just one base off, so this is likely a read error. The rearrangement joins TRBV7-9 to TRBJ2-7; 7 nucleotides match TRBD2. From germline, CDR1 is SEHNR and CDR2 FQNEAQ (reference sequence). The CDR3 spans 16 residues. CDR3 in amino acids: CASSLAGGPTRYGQYF. CDR3 coding DNA: TGTGCCAGCAGCTTAGCGGGAGGGCCCACTAGATACGGGCAGTACTTC.

The chain joins TRBV6-5 to TRBJ2-3; D unclear. The germline CDR1 and CDR2 sequences are MNHEY and SVGAGI. V lost 5 bases and J lost 2, with 8 bases in between. The CDR3 spans 13 residues. The CDR3 reads CASSIAATDTQYF. CDR3 sequence (DNA): TGTGCCAGCAGTATTGCGGCCACAGATACGCAGTATTTT.

This sequence joins TRBV7-9 and TRBJ2-3; D remains unclear. Trimming removed 1 base from V and 3 bases from J, with 14 bases in between. This CDR3 has 16 residues. Germline loops: CDR1 SEHNR, CDR2 FQNEAQ (reference sequence). The CDR3 spells CASSLGVRSRTDTQYF. Written as DNA, the CDR3 is TGTGCCAGCAGCTTAGGGGTGAGAAGTCGTACAGATACGCAGTATTTT.

The chain is built from TRBV18 and TRBJ1-2; D is possibly TRBD1 (6 bases). The CDR3 covers 14 residues. Germline lookup yields CDR1 KGHSH and CDR2 LQKENI. The V gene lost 0 bases and the J gene lost 4 bases, with 9 bases spanning the gap. The CDR3 DNA is TGTGCCAGCTCACCACCGAACAGGGCCTATGGCTACACCTTC. It codes for CASSPPNRAYGYTF.

This clone was counted a single time. The chain employs TRBV19 and TRBJ2-2; possibly TRBD1 or TRBD2 for D (5 bases each). In germline, CDR1 is LNHDA, CDR2 SQIVND (reference sequence). The CDR3 covers 14 residues. V was shortened by 7 bases and J by 1 base, with 10 bases between the two germline ends. This chain's CDR3 is CASMGRLNTGELFF. CDR3 DNA: TGTGCCAGTATGGGACGGTTGAACACCGGGGAGCTGTTTTTT.

The CDR3 here is CASSSGTLADEQFF. CDR3 in DNA: TGTGCCAGCAGTTCCGGGACCCTAGCCGATGAGCAGTTCTTC. The rearrangement joins TRBV28 to TRBJ2-1; D is tentatively TRBD1 or TRBD2 (5 bases each). CDR1 MDHEN and CDR2 SYDVKM come from the germline V gene. There are 14 residues in the CDR3. Trimming left V 4 bases short and J 8 bases short, with 15 bases between.

A few counts support this clone. This specimen includes other DNA sequences encoding the same CDR3. This chain's CDR3 is CASSTQGNNEKLFF. CDR3 bases: TGTGCCAGCAGTACACAGGGGAATAATGAAAAACTGTTTTTT. The V and J genes are TRBV28 and TRBJ1-4, with 7 bases that match TRBD1. Germline CDR1 and CDR2: MDHEN and SYDVKM. Trimming cost V 5 bases and J 4 bases; bases outside gene matches: 4. CDR3 length: 14 residues.

This chain joins TRBV27 and TRBJ2-1; tentatively, D is TRBD1 (6 bases). The CDR3 sequence is 17 residues long. Trimming removed 6 bases from V and 0 bases from J, with 18 bases in between. CDR1 and CDR2 (germline): MNHEY, SMNVEV (reference sequence). CDR3 coding DNA: TGTGCCAGCAGACCGACAGGATACCTCAGCTCCTACAATGAGCAGTTCTTC. Residues: CASRPTGYLSSYNEQFF.

Only one count was recorded for this clone. The V gene is TRBV5-6, the J gene TRBJ2-7; 10 positions agree with TRBD2. The germline gives CDR1 SGHDT, CDR2 YYEEEE. This CDR3 contains 17 residues. The trim removed 2 bases at V and 3 bases at J, leaving 11 bases unmatched. Here the CDR3 reads CASSFFGASGSLYEQYF. In DNA form, the CDR3 reads TGTGCCAGCAGCTTCTTTGGTGCTAGCGGGAGTCTCTACGAGCAGTACTTC.

The chain is built from TRBV28 and TRBJ2-7; TRBD2 agrees at 8 bases. Trimming took 4 bases from V and 7 from J; bases not matched to a gene: 3. The length of the CDR3 is 12 residues. CDR1 is MDHEN, CDR2 SYDVKM, per germline. CDR3 sequence (DNA): TGTGCCAGCAGTTCGGGGGGGAGGGAGCAGTACTTC. This encodes CASSSGGREQYF.

This sequence joins TRBV4-2 and TRBJ2-1, with TRBD1 identical over 11 bases. The germline V gene has CDR1 LGHNA and CDR2 YNFKEQ. CDR3 size: 17 residues. V shed 4 bases, J shed 3 bases, and the junction held 8 bases outside the gene matches. The CDR3 coding sequence is TGTGCCAGCAGCCTCCTAGGACAGGGGGCAGGCTACAATGAGCAGTTCTTC. Translated: CASSLLGQGAGYNEQFF.

The chain recombines TRBV7-3 with TRBJ2-7; 7 nucleotides match TRBD2. The CDR3 runs 15 residues. CDR1 is SGHTA, CDR2 FQGTGA, per germline. The V segment lost 1 base and the J segment 4 bases; nucleotides outside the gene matches: 7. Here the CDR3 reads CASSLSGGSNYEQYF. As DNA, the CDR3 is TGTGCCAGCAGCTTAAGCGGCGGGAGTAATTACGAGCAGTACTTC. The complete variable domain, with remaining parts taken from reference TRBV7-3 and TRBJ2-7, reads GAGVSQTPSNKVTEKGKYVELRCDPISGHTALYWYRQSLGQGPEFLIYFQGTGAADDSGLPNDRFFAVRPEGSVSTLKIQRTERGDSAVYLCASSLSGGSNYEQYFGPGTRLTVT.

This chain links TRBV25-1 with TRBJ2-5; 9 nucleotides agree with TRBD1. The CDR3 is 13 residues long. V lost 8 bases and J lost 5; bases outside the gene matches: 6. Looked up from germline, CDR1 is MGHDK and CDR2 is SYGVNS. The DNA of the CDR3 is TGTGCCAGCGCCACAGGGGGCGCCGAGACCCAGTACTTC. Encoded protein: CASATGGAETQYF.

The rearrangement links TRBV29-1 to TRBJ1-3; D is possibly TRBD1 (6 bases). Trimming cost V 8 bases and J 4 bases, with 18 bases left between them. In germline, CDR1 is SQVTM, CDR2 ANQGSEA. CDR3 length equals 14 residues. The CDR3 bases are TGCAGCATCTTCGGGGGCGCCGCAGGAAACACCATATATTTT. Translated, it gives CSIFGGAAGNTIYF.

This chain joins TRBV5-6 and TRBJ2-3; a possible D gene is TRBD1 (6 bases). V was cut by 2 bases and J by 2 bases, with 15 bases left in between. The length of the CDR3 is 16 residues. CDR1 is SGHDT, CDR2 YYEEEE, per germline. CDR3 protein: CASSLYTQGPTDTQYF. The CDR3 DNA reads TGTGCCAGCAGCTTATACACACAGGGTCCCACAGATACGCAGTATTTT.

The V call is TRBV5-1, the J call TRBJ2-5; D not certain. Deletions cut 0 bases from V and 4 bases from J, with 7 bases between. Germline V lookup: CDR1 SGHRS, CDR2 YFSETQ. This CDR3 comprises 13 residues. This chain's CDR3 is CASSLDSLETQYF. The CDR3 DNA is TGCGCCAGCAGCTTGGACAGCCTAGAGACCCAGTACTTC.